The entry below gives a single T cell receptor beta chain sequence along with its context. The target antigen is unknown. The germline V gene has CDR1 DFQATT and CDR2 SNEGSKA (reference sequence). V lost 3 bases, J lost 0 bases, and 3 bases stayed unmatched. The CDR3 runs to 16 residues. TCRdb re-derived calls from the reads in MiXCR, one entry per CDR3 protein. This table has some 65,000 distinct CDR3 sequences, about 20% appearing once. This entry comes from a study of lung T cells in sarcoidosis with Löfgren's syndrome. General study results and limits: Versus controls, Löfgren's syndrome patients reportedly showed TRAV12-1 and TRBV2 as most expanded.

V usage is TRBV20-1 and J usage is TRBJ2-6; 9 bases map to TRBD2. This TCR derives from a human donor with sarcoidosis (Löfgren's syndrome or another form), or a control subject (not recorded which). The material sequenced was CD4+ T cells from PBMCs. The CDR3 DNA reads as TGCAGTGCTAGCCTAGCGGGGAGCTCTGGGGCCAACGTCCTGACTTTC. Translation gives CSASLAGSSGANVLTF.